The 9 T cell receptor beta chains in this list originate from one sample, sequenced in a study of OX40 agonist ivuxolimab in advanced cancers. Sequencing was performed with immunoSEQ multiplex PCR; in TCRdb, only in-frame clones are kept and a portion is missing. The table shows about 51,000 clones, with 84% occurring only once. Sequences were derived from CD4+ or CD8+ T cells sorted from blood, sampled in a trial of the OX40 agonist ivuxolimab. These receptors originate from an adult with an advanced solid tumor such as melanoma, head and neck, liver or kidney cancer.

The chain has TRBV2 and TRBJ1-1, with unresolved D. The CDR3 totals 13 residues. Germline CDR1 SNHLY, CDR2 FYNNEI. V gave up 2 bases and J gave up 4 bases, with 8 bases separating them. The CDR3 region has the DNA TGTGCCAGCAGTGAACTTGAGGGCACTGAAGCTTTCTTT. Amino acid sequence: CASSELEGTEAFF.

A few counts support this clone. V usage is TRBV6-6 and J usage is TRBJ1-6; D unclear. Germline V CDR1 and CDR2: MNHNY, SVGAGI (reference sequence). The CDR3 extends over 15 amino acids. Trimming cost V 0 bases and J 7 bases, with 10 bases left between them. The CDR3 nucleotides read TGTGCCAGCAGTTACTCGGGGTCGGAGAATTCACCCCTCCACTTT. It encodes CASSYSGSENSPLHF.

This clone was observed once. The chain employs TRBV27 and TRBJ1-1; D is undetermined. Germline assignment: CDR1 MNHEY and CDR2 SMNVEV (reference sequence). This CDR3 region has 12 residues. Trimming stripped 4 bases from V and 4 bases from J, with 7 bases between. CDR3 loop: CASSSGVTEAFF. In DNA, the CDR3 is TGTGCCAGCAGTTCCGGAGTCACTGAAGCTTTCTTT.

In this sample, this clone turned up once. This sequence joins TRBV5-1 and TRBJ2-2, with TRBD2 identical over 12 bases. V shed 4 bases, J shed 0 bases, and the junction held 7 bases outside the gene matches. The CDR3 contains 18 residues. Germline loops: CDR1 SGHRS, CDR2 YFSETQ. CDR3 residues: CASSKTSGGHPNTGELFF. CDR3 DNA sequence: TGCGCCAGCAGCAAGACTAGCGGGGGCCACCCGAACACCGGGGAGCTGTTTTTT.

The rearrangement uses TRBV7-9 and TRBJ2-1, with 12 bases matching TRBD2. The CDR3 consists of 16 residues. V lost 2 bases to trimming and J lost 9 bases; unmatched junction nucleotides: 8. Germline V gene lookup returns CDR1 SEHNR and CDR2 FQNEAQ (reference sequence). CDR3 DNA sequence: TGTGCCAGCAGCTTACATTCGAGACTAGCGGGAGTTGAGCAGTTCTTC. Translated, it gives CASSLHSRLAGVEQFF.

V usage is TRBV7-7 and J usage is TRBJ2-3; 7 nucleotides line up with TRBD2. The germline gives CDR1 SSHAT, CDR2 FNYEAQ (reference sequence). Germline trimming cut 1 base from V and 2 bases from J; bases unmatched to any gene: 6. This CDR3 is 16 amino acids long. The CDR3 here is CASSLGAAGPTDTQYF. CDR3 bases: TGTGCCAGCAGCTTAGGGGCAGCGGGGCCCACAGATACGCAGTATTTT.

The genes are TRBV2 and TRBJ1-5; D call uncertain. V was shortened by 1 base and J by 5 bases, with 12 bases between the two germline ends. Germline loops: CDR1 SNHLY, CDR2 FYNNEI. This CDR3 contains 15 residues. CDR3 DNA sequence: TGTGCCAGCAGTGAAGGGCAGTCGAGCGATCAGCCCCAGCATTTT. Translated: CASSEGQSSDQPQHF.

The chain carries TRBV14 and TRBJ2-5, with TRBD1 matching 7 bases. The CDR3 is made up of 15 amino acids. Trimming removed 4 bases from V and 2 bases from J; junction bases left unmatched: 7. CDR1 and CDR2 (germline): SGHDN, FVKESK. Here the CDR3 DNA reads TGTGCCAGCAGCCCCCTAGACAGGGCTCAAGAGACCCAGTACTTC. Residues: CASSPLDRAQETQYF.

This chain connects TRBV7-2 to TRBJ2-2; the match to TRBD1 covers 8 bases. CDR1 and CDR2 (germline): SGHTA, FQGNSA. CDR3 length: 16 amino acids. After removal of 4 bases from V and 0 bases from J, the junction contained 4 bases not matched to a gene. As DNA, the CDR3 is TGTGCCAGCAGCTCAGGACAGGGCGCGAACACCGGGGAGCTGTTTTTT. Amino acids: CASSSGQGANTGELFF.